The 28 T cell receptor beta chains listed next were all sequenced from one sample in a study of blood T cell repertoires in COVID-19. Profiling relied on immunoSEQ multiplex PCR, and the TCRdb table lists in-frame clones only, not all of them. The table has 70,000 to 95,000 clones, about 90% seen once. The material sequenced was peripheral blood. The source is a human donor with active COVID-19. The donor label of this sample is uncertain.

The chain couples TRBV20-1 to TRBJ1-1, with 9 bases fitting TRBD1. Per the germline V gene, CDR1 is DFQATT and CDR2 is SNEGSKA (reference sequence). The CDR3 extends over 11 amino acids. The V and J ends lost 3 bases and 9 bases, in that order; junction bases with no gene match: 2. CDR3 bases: TGCAGTGCTAGGGGGACAGGGAAAGCTTTCTTT. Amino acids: CSARGTGKAFF.

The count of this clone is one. The CDR3 reads CASSPPYYNEQFF. The CDR3, as DNA: TGTGCCAGCAGTCCCCCCTATTACAATGAGCAGTTCTTC. V is TRBV28 and J is TRBJ2-1, with D hard to call. The V gene's germline CDR1 is MDHEN and CDR2 SYDVKM. The CDR3 contains 13 residues. Trimming left V 5 bases short and J 4 bases short, with 9 bases between.

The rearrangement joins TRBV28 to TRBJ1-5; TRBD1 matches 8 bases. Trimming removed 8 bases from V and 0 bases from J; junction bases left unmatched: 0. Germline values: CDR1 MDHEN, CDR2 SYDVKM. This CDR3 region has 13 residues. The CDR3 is CASGTGSNQPQHF. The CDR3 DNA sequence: TGTGCCAGCGGGACAGGTAGCAATCAGCCCCAGCATTTT.

Here the CDR3 reads CASSITSGGTDTQYF. CDR3 in DNA: TGTGCCAGCAGCATTACTAGCGGGGGCACAGATACGCAGTATTTT. This chain links TRBV28 with TRBJ2-3, with 10 nucleotides matching TRBD2. The CDR3 covers 15 residues. The V segment lost 6 bases and the J segment 1 base; nucleotides outside the gene matches: 4. CDR1 MDHEN and CDR2 SYDVKM come from the germline V gene.

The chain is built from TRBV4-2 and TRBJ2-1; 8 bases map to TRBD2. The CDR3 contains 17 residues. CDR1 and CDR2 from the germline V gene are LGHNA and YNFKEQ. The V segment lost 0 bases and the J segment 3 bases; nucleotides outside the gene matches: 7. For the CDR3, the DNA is TGTGCCAGCAGCCAAGATCTGGGACTAGGAGGCTACAATGAGCAGTTCTTC. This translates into CASSQDLGLGGYNEQFF.

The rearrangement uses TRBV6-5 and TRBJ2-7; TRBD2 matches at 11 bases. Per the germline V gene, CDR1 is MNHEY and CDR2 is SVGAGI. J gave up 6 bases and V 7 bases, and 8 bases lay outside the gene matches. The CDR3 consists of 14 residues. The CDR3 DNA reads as TGTGCCAGCACCCTAGCGGGGGGAGTTTCCGAGCAGTACTTC. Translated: CASTLAGGVSEQYF.

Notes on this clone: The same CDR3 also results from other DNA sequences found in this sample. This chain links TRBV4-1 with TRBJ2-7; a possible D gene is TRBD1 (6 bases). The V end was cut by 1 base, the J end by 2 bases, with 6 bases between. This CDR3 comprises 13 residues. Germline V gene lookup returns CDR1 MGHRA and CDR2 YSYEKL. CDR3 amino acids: CASSQGQAYEQYF. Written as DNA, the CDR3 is TGCGCCAGCAGCCAAGGACAGGCCTACGAGCAGTACTTC.

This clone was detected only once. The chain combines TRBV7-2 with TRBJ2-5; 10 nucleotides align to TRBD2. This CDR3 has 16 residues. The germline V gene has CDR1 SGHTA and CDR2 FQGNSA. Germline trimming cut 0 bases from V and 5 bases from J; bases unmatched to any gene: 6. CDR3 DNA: TGTGCCAGCAGCTTAGCGTCACTAGCGGGGTCGGAGACCCAGTACTTC. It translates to CASSLASLAGSETQYF.

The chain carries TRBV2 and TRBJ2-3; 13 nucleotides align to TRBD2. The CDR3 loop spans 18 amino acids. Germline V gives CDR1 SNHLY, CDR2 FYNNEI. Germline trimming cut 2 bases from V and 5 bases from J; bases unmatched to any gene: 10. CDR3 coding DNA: TGTGCCAGCAGTGAACGGAATGGACTAGCGGGGGATTTAGATACGCAGTATTTT. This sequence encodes CASSERNGLAGDLDTQYF.

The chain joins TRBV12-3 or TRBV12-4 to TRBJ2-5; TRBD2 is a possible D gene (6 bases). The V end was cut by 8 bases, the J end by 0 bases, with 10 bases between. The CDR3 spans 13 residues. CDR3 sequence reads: CASRGSYQETQYF. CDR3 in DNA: TGTGCCAGCCGGGGGTCCTACCAAGAGACCCAGTACTTC.

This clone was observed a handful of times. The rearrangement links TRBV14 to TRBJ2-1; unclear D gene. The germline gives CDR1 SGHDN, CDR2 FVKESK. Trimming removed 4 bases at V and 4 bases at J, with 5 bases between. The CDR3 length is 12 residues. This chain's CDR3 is CASSLKYNEQFF. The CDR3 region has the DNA TGTGCCAGCAGCCTAAAATACAATGAGCAGTTCTTC.

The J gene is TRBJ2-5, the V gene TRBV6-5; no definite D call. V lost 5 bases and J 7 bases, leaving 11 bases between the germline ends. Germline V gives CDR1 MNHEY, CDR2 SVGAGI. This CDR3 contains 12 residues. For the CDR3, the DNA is TGTGCCAGCAGTAACGCCCCGGGGACCCAGTACTTC. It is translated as CASSNAPGTQYF.

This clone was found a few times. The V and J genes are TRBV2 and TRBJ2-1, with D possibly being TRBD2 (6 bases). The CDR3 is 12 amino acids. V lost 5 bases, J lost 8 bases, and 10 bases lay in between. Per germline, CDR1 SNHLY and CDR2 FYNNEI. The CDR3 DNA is TGTGCCAGCAGTCCGACTAGTCATGAGCAGTTCTTC. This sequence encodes CASSPTSHEQFF.

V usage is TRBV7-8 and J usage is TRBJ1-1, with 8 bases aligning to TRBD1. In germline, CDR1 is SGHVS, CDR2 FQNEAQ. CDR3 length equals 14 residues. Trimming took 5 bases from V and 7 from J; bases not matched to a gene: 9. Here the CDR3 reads CASSATTGGNEAFF. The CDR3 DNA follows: TGTGCCAGCAGCGCCACAACAGGGGGGAATGAAGCTTTCTTT.

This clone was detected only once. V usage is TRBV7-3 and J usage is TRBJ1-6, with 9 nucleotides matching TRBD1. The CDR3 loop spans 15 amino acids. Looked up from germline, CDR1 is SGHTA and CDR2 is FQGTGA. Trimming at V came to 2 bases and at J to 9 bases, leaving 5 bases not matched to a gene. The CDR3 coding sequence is TGTGCCAGCAGCTTAGGTTCGGACAGGGGTTCACCCCTCCACTTT. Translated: CASSLGSDRGSPLHF.

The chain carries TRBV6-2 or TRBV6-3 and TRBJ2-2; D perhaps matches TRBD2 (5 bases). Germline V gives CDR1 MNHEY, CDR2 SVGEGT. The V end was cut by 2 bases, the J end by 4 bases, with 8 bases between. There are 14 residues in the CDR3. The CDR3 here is CASSYLGITGELFF. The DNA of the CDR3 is TGTGCCAGCAGTTACCTCGGGATCACCGGGGAGCTGTTTTTT.

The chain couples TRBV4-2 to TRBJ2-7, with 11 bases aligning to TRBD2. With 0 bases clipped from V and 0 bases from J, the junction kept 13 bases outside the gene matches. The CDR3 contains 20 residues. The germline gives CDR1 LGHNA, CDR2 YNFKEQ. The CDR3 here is CASSQEVAASGGTRSYEQYF. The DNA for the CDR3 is TGTGCCAGCAGCCAAGAGGTAGCGGCTAGCGGGGGGACCCGCTCCTACGAGCAGTACTTC.

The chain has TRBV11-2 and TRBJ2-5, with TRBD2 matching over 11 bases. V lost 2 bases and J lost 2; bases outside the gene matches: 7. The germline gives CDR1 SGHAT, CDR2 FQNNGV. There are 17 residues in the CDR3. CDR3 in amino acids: CASSLFPSGGQQETQYF. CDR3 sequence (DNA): TGTGCCAGCAGCTTATTTCCTAGCGGGGGGCAACAAGAGACCCAGTACTTC.

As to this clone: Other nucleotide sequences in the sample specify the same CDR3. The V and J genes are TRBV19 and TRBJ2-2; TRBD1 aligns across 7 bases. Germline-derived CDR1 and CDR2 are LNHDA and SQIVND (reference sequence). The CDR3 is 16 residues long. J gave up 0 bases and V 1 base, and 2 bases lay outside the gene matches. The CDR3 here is CASSIGGTANTGELFF. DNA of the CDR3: TGTGCCAGTAGTATAGGTGGGACAGCGAACACCGGGGAGCTGTTTTTT.

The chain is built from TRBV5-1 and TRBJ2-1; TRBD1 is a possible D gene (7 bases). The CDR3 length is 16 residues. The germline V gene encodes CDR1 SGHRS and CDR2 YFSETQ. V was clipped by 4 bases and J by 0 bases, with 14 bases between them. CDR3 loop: CASSGGGSSSYNEQFF. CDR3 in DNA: TGCGCCAGCAGCGGAGGGGGCTCGAGCTCCTACAATGAGCAGTTCTTC.

The CDR3 here is CASSAERGVYEQYF. The CDR3 nucleotides are TGTGCCAGCAGTGCTGAGCGGGGGGTCTACGAGCAGTACTTC. This sequence joins TRBV2 and TRBJ2-7, with TRBD2 matching 9 bases. From germline, CDR1 is SNHLY and CDR2 FYNNEI. The CDR3 extends over 14 amino acids. The J segment lost 3 bases and the V segment lost 4 bases, leaving 4 bases of the junction unmatched.

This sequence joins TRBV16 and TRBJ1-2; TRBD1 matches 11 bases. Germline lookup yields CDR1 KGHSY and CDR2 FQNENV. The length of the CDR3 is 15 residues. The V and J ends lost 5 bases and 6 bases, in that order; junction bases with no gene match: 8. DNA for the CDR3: TGTGCCAGCAGCTCGACCCGGGGACAGGGGGATGGCTACACCTTC. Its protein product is CASSSTRGQGDGYTF. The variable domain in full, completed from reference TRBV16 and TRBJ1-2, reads GEEVAQTPKHLVRGEGQKAKLYCAPIKGHSYVFWYQQVLKNEFKFLISFQNENVFDETGMPKERFSAKCLPNSPCSLEIQATKLEDSAVYFCASSSTRGQGDGYTFGSGTRLTVV.

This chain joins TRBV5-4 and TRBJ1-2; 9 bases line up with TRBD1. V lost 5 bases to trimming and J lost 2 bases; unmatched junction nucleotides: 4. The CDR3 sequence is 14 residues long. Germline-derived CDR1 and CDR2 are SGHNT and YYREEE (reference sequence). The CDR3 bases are TGTGCCAGCAGTCCCACAGGGGGCAACTATGGCTACACCTTC. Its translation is CASSPTGGNYGYTF.

CDR3 DNA sequence: TGTGCCAGCAGCTTGGCCCCGGGACAGAACTATGGCTACACCTTC. It is translated as CASSLAPGQNYGYTF. The genes are TRBV5-6 and TRBJ1-2; 7 nucleotides match TRBD1. The CDR3 is 15 amino acids. CDR1 is SGHDT, CDR2 YYEEEE, per germline. V shed 0 bases, J shed 2 bases, and the junction held 4 bases outside the gene matches.

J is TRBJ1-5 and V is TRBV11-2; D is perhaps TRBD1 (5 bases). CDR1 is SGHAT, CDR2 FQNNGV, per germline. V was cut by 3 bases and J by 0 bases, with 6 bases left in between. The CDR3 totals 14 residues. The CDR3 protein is CASSFQGSNQPQHF. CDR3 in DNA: TGTGCCAGCAGCTTCCAGGGTAGCAATCAGCCCCAGCATTTT.

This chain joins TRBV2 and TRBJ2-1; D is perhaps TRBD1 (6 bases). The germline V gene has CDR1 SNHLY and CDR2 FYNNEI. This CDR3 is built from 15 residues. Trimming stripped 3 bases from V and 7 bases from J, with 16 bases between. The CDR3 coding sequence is TGTGCCAGCAGTGACCAGGGGCTTCATGAGAATGAGCAGTTCTTC. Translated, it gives CASSDQGLHENEQFF.

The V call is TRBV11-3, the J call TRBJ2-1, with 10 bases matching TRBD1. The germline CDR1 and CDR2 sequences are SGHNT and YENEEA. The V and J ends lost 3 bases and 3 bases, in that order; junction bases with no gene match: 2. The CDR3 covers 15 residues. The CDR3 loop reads CASSFGQGGYNEQFF. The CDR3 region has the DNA TGTGCCAGCAGCTTTGGACAGGGGGGCTACAATGAGCAGTTCTTC.

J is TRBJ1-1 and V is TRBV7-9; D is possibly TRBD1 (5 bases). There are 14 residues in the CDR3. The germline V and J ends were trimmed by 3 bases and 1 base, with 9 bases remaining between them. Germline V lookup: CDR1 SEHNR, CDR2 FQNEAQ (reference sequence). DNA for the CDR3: TGTGCCAGCAGCTTTCGCGGGGGGAACACTGAAGCTTTCTTT. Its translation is CASSFRGGNTEAFF.